This T cell receptor (beta chain) was profiled in a study of shared clonotypes between healthy human individuals (TCRdb year 2020). Broadly, across the study: The cohort comprised two women and a few men aged 18 to 49 years. To estimate repertoire size and how much clonotypes are shared between individuals, the study performed deep sequencing of blood TCR repertoires from a few healthy adults. Different laboratories and diverse techniques were used to prepare libraries and sequence TCR repertoires, to increase sequencing depth and limit assay-specific biases. Per donor, three plates each were used for CD4 naive and CD4 memory, two for CD8 naive, and one for CD8 memory. Leukapheresis yielded between about 0.8 and 8.9 billion PBMCs per donor. Summary of the overall study and its limitations: Compared with non-shared clonotypes, clonotypes shared by all four sorted-subset donors had higher generation probabilities. When a handful of donors were compared, the shared fraction of clonotypes was about 5% for naive CD4, approximately 3.3% for naive CD8, 2.3% for memory CD4, and around 0.37% for memory CD8. Pairwise subsampling led to the expectation that sequencing depth would affect the degree of clonotype sharing among donors. Sampling was restricted to blood, and TCR repertoires in tissue are likely to differ from TCR repertoires in blood. Rarefaction of sorted-subset datasets indicated incomplete sequencing despite the large sequencing depth. Larger estimated clonotype richness was generally found for naive subsets than for memory subsets. The small number of donors limited the genetic and exposure-history diversity represented.

TCR CDR3 regions were amplified from genomic DNA by multiplex PCR using the deep immunoSEQ assay. For each cell subset, the extracted genomic DNA was distributed evenly across all wells of several immunoSEQ 96-well plates, and each plate served as one replicate. For sorted subsets, 150 to 200 ng genomic DNA, equal to 30,000 to 35,000 T cell genomes, was loaded into each replicate PCR. Purified libraries were quantified with a Qubit 3.0 fluorometer, sized on a Bioanalyzer 2100, and re-quantified with the KAPA Library Quantification kit. Every immunoSEQ 96-well plate was sequenced on a separate single-read 150-cycle Illumina NextSeq 550 flow cell. In the authors' own workflow: Because only junctional sequences without quality scores were contained in the immunoSEQ output, filtering matching that applied to full-length reads could not be performed. To assign V/J genes and CDR3, sequences were annotated using PyIR, a Python wrapper for IgBLAST v1.9, with IMGT germline references. Reads were removed for weak V/J assignments (E-value above 1e-6), missing CDR3, stop codons, out-of-frame junctions, or ambiguous translated residues. V3J clonotypes were defined as sequences sharing the same inferred V gene, J gene, and CDR3 amino acid sequence. The percentage overlap between two repertoires was calculated by dividing the number of shared unique clonotypes by the size of the smaller repertoire. Three approaches were used to assess repertoire richness: RTK rarefaction, the Chao1 estimator, and Recon v2.1 estimates of unobserved clonotypes. For all TCRbeta clonotypes obtained by the gDNA method from four donors, generation probabilities were computed with OLGA. Held by TCRdb, this immuneACCESS table contains in-frame sequences only and omits some clones. Under half of the omission traces to an unresolved V gene where checked; the cause of the rest is unknown. That table furnishes V, J and clone size, whereas the DNA furnished D and trimming. A total of some 2 million clones appear in this sample, about 95% of them only once. In total, the top ten clones hold 1.2% of the sample.

A remark on this clone: The specificity of this receptor is unknown. Within one base of it there is no much larger clone, and no base qualities were kept.

CD8 naive samples consisted of CD45RO-negative cells that were positively selected for CCR7, yielding a CD45RA+CCR7+ population without TemRA cells. Healthy HIV-negative adults with no recently reported acute infections or vaccinations were included as donors. All donors were Caucasian adults living in Nashville, Tennessee, USA. After blood collection by leukapheresis, PBMCs were isolated using Ficoll-Histopaque density gradient centrifugation and then cryopreserved in the vapor phase of liquid nitrogen. Analytical flow cytometry was used to check the purity and quantity of each magnetically sorted T cell population. Genomic DNA was isolated from every sorted fraction and measured by UV absorbance on a Nanodrop 2000c. For CDR1 and CDR2, the germline V gene (reference sequence) lists LNHDA and SQIVND. The CDR3 goes from the cysteine to the phenylalanine over 15 residues. CDR3 DNA is the only sequence kept; it has 45 bases, read in frame from the first base. At the junction V is shortened by 6 bases and J by 4 bases; bases outside the gene matches: 7.

Here the chain combines TRBV19 and TRBJ2-1, with 9 central nucleotides matching TRBD2. The clonotype originates from a man aged 18 to 29 in good health. Sequencing was performed on naive CD8+ T cells sorted from blood. Explained via the paper, the cell subset or site label denotes: CD45RA+CCR7+. Here the CDR3 is given as CASSHVAGAYNEQFF. Here is the DNA: TGTGCCAGTAGCCACGTAGCGGGAGCTTACAATGAGCAGTTCTTC.